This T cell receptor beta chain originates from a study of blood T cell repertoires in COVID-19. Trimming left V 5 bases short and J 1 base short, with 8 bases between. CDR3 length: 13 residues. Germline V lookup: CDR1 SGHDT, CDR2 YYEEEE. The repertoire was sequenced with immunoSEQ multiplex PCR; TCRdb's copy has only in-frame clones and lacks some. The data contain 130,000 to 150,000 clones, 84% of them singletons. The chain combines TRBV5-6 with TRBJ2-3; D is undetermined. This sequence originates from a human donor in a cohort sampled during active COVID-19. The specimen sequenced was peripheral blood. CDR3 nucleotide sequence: TGTGCCAGCAGGTCCGGAGGCACAGATACGCAGTATTTT. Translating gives CASRSGGTDTQYF.